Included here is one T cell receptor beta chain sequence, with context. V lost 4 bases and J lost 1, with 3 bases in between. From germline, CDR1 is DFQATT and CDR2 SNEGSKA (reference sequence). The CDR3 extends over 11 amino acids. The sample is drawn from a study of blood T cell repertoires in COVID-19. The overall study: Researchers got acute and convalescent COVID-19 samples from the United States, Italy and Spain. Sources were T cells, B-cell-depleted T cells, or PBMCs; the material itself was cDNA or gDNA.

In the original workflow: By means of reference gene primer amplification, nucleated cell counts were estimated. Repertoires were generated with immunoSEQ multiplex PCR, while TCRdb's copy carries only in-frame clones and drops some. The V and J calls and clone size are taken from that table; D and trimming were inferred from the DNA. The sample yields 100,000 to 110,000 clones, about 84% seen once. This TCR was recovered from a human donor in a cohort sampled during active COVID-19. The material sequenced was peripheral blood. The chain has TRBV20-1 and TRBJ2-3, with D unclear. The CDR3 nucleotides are TGCAGTGCTACTCGCACAGATACGCAGTATTTT. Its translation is CSATRTDTQYF.